These T cell receptor beta chains were read from a single sample in a study of metastatic and nonmetastatic thyroid tumors. TCRdb re-called clones from the PCR reads using MiXCR. The data show about 5,800 clones, roughly a third seen once. Input material: tumor tissue. These receptors were taken from a male donor with papillary thyroid cancer or a benign thyroid nodule (not recorded which). Some clones in this sample may be carry-over from other donors' samples. Both conserved end residues are trimmed from each CDR3.

J gene: TRBJ2-3; V gene: TRBV29-1; CDR3 protein: GGRTSGTDTQY
J gene: TRBJ2-3; V gene: TRBV6-1; CDR3 protein: ASRKTSDTDTQY
J gene: TRBJ1-2; V gene: TRBV11-3; CDR3 protein: ASSPPVENYGYT
J gene: TRBJ2-1; V gene: TRBV5-1; CDR3 protein: ASSPSGLGLGNEQF
J gene: TRBJ2-3; V gene: TRBV6-1; CDR3 protein: ASSARTGADTQY
J gene: TRBJ2-7; V gene: TRBV27; CDR3 protein: ASSLTLTFSYEQY
J gene: TRBJ2-1; V gene: TRBV20-1; CDR3 protein: SARVNGRDYNEQF
J gene: TRBJ2-1; V gene: TRBV11-3; CDR3 protein: ASSPTWTLEQF
J gene: TRBJ1-5; V gene: TRBV18; CDR3 protein: ASSSDMAQPQH
J gene: TRBJ1-6; V gene: TRBV6-4; CDR3 protein: ASSTGRENSPLH
J gene: TRBJ2-7; V gene: TRBV12-3/TRBV12-4; CDR3 protein: ASLKTIGSYEQY
J gene: TRBJ1-6; V gene: TRBV5-1; CDR3 protein: ASSFQGVEASPLH